This T cell receptor (beta chain) emerged from a study of T cell responses to AZD1222 COVID-19 vaccine. Combined were second doses at about 4 or about 12 weeks. Study-wide results and caveats: Nearly half of spike-specific TCRs reportedly go after variant regions that carry no mutations. Breadth and depth of Spike-specific TCRs rose after two AZD1222 doses. The donor cohort was predominantly white British with a female majority, and clonal diversity may have been underestimated.

Method: immunoSEQ multiplex PCR; TCRdb's copy keeps in-frame clones and lacks some. The sample consists of fewer than 140,000 clones, around 91% of them appearing once. There are 14 residues in the CDR3. Germline CDR1 is MNHEY and CDR2 is SVGAGI. The V gene lost 8 bases and the J gene lost 0 bases, with 11 bases spanning the gap. On this clone itself: Antigen: not known.

The sample consisted of peripheral blood, taken 28 days after the second AZD1222 dose. This sequence originates from an adult who received the AZD1222 COVID-19 vaccine. V is TRBV6-5 and J is TRBJ2-1; D is unclear. The CDR3 bases are TGTGCCAGCGGCTCCACAACCTCCTACAATGAGCAGTTCTTC. Translating gives CASGSTTSYNEQFF.